This T cell receptor beta chain was identified in a study of Graves' ophthalmopathy and Graves' hyperthyroidism. Study-level points and caveats: Sensitivity of about 90% and specificity of around 80% were achieved when a 13-signature model separated ophthalmopathy from stable hyperthyroidism.

Orbital computed tomography and thyroid ultrasound, along with TRAb, serum thyroxine and clinical symptoms, underpinned diagnosis. This clonotype has a handful of counts. Its cognate antigen is unknown. RNA transcripts were the source from which TCR beta CDR3 regions were amplified. Second-round multiplex PCR came after first-round RT-PCR with HTBI primers. Using its own MiXCR run on the multiplex PCR reads, TCRdb lists one record per CDR3 protein. This table holds hundreds of thousands of distinct CDR3 sequences, approximately 39% found once. This CDR3 spans 16 amino acids. Germline V gives CDR1 MDHEN, CDR2 SYDVKM. V lost 5 bases, J lost 4 bases, and 13 bases stayed unmatched.

The clonotype comes from an adult man with Graves' ophthalmopathy. This chain connects TRBV28 to TRBJ1-2; 7 bases match TRBD1. Specimen: peripheral blood. In nucleotides, the CDR3 is TGTGCCAGCAGTGGCCCTTTCTCTGGGACAGCCTATGGCTACACCTTC. This encodes CASSGPFSGTAYGYTF.